Each of the 20 T cell receptor beta chains below was sequenced from the same sample in a study of blood T cell repertoires in COVID-19. TCRdb keeps only in-frame clones here, not all; method: immunoSEQ multiplex PCR. The top ten hold less than 9.5% of the sample, which has 200,000 or so clones, more than 65% seen once. Sequenced: PBMCs or T cells enriched from blood (not recorded which). The receptors come from a man in his forties who had recovered from COVID-19.

The J gene is TRBJ2-6, the V gene TRBV5-4; TRBD1 matches 8 bases. V shed 6 bases, J shed 0 bases, and the junction held 8 bases outside the gene matches. CDR3 length: 17 amino acids. Germline V gene data show CDR1 as SGHNT and CDR2 as YYREEE (reference sequence). DNA of the CDR3: TGTGCCAGCAACGGAGGGACAGGACCCTCTGGGGCCAACGTCCTGACTTTC. The encoded protein is CASNGGTGPSGANVLTF. The full variable domain, with the rest looked up from reference TRBV5-4 and TRBJ2-6, is ETGVTQSPTHLIKTRGQQVTLRCSSQSGHNTVSWYQQALGQGPQFIFQYYREEENGRGNFPPRFSGLQFPNYSSELNVNALELDDSALYLCASNGGTGPSGANVLTFGAGSRLTVL.

The chain uses TRBV18 and TRBJ2-7, with 7 bases identical to TRBD1. The CDR3 totals 15 residues. V was pared by 3 bases and J by 0 bases, with 5 bases of the junction left unmatched. CDR1 and CDR2 (germline): KGHSH, LQKENI. The chain's CDR3 is CASSPGRQGSYEQYF. In DNA, the CDR3 is TGTGCCAGCTCACCTGGTCGACAGGGCTCCTACGAGCAGTACTTC. Full variable domain (outside the CDR3, taken from reference TRBV18 and TRBJ2-7): NAGVMQNPRHLVRRRGQEARLRCSPMKGHSHVYWYRQLPEEGLKFMVYLQKENIIDESGMPKERFSAEFPKEGPSILRIQQVVRGDSAAYFCASSPGRQGSYEQYFGPGTRLTVT.

This sequence joins TRBV28 and TRBJ1-2; the match to TRBD1 covers 10 bases. This CDR3 contains 15 residues. The J segment lost 8 bases and the V segment lost 4 bases, leaving 10 bases of the junction unmatched. Germline V lookup: CDR1 MDHEN, CDR2 SYDVKM. The CDR3 DNA is TGTGCCAGCAGTTCAGGAAGACAGGGGGCGCGAGGCTACACCTTC. It specifies CASSSGRQGARGYTF.

The chain is built from TRBV4-2 and TRBJ1-2, with 7 bases fitting TRBD1. The length of the CDR3 is 15 residues. The trim removed 0 bases at V and 4 bases at J, leaving 5 bases unmatched. Germline V lookup: CDR1 LGHNA, CDR2 YNFKEQ. In DNA, the CDR3 is TGTGCCAGCAGCCAAGATTTGGGACAGATCTATGGCTACACCTTC. Amino acid sequence: CASSQDLGQIYGYTF.

The rearrangement uses TRBV5-6 and TRBJ2-3; possibly TRBD2 for D (6 bases). The V gene's germline CDR1 is SGHDT and CDR2 YYEEEE. The CDR3 loop spans 17 amino acids. The V end lost 3 bases, the J end lost 1 base, and 18 bases lay between the germline ends. For the CDR3, the DNA is TGTGCCAGCAGCTCACAGCCTACCGTAGCGGGCACAGATACGCAGTATTTT. Its protein is CASSSQPTVAGTDTQYF.

The sample holds a few counts of this clone. The genes are TRBV2 and TRBJ2-3; tentative D call: TRBD2 (6 bases). The CDR3 spans 13 residues. V dropped 8 bases and J dropped 3 bases, with 12 bases sitting between them. Germline V CDR1 and CDR2: SNHLY, FYNNEI. CDR3 sequence (DNA): TGTGCCAGCTCCGGGGGAATAACAGATACGCAGTATTTT. Its translation: CASSGGITDTQYF.

V is TRBV6-5 and J is TRBJ1-1, with 7 bases lining up with TRBD1. The V segment lost 6 bases and the J segment 4 bases; nucleotides outside the gene matches: 8. Germline assignment: CDR1 MNHEY and CDR2 SVGAGI. The CDR3 covers 14 residues. The DNA for the CDR3 is TGTGCCAGCAGAAAGGGACAGTTTTCCACTGAAGCTTTCTTT. Protein sequence: CASRKGQFSTEAFF.

V usage is TRBV5-1 and J usage is TRBJ1-6; 7 bases map to TRBD1. The CDR3 totals 15 residues. Trimming at V came to 4 bases and at J to 7 bases, leaving 8 bases not matched to a gene. Germline V CDR1 and CDR2: SGHRS, YFSETQ. Here the CDR3 reads CASSVTWDSNSPLHF. The DNA of the CDR3 is TGCGCCAGCAGCGTGACCTGGGACAGCAATTCACCCCTCCACTTT. Full variable domain (missing parts from reference TRBV5-1 and TRBJ1-6): KAGVTQTPRYLIKTRGQQVTLSCSPISGHRSVSWYQQTPGQGLQFLFEYFSETQRNKGNFPGRFSGRQFSNSRSEMNVSTLELGDSALYLCASSVTWDSNSPLHFGNGTRLTVT.

The V and J genes are TRBV7-9 and TRBJ2-3; 13 nucleotides match TRBD2. Germline V gene lookup returns CDR1 SEHNR and CDR2 FQNEAQ (reference sequence). The trim removed 3 bases at V and 3 bases at J, leaving 3 bases unmatched. CDR3 length equals 16 residues. This chain's CDR3 is CASSFGLAGDTDTQYF. As DNA, the CDR3 is TGTGCCAGCAGCTTTGGACTAGCGGGGGATACAGATACGCAGTATTTT.

This clone was detected a few times. V gene TRBV4-1 combines with J gene TRBJ1-2; 7 bases agree with TRBD1. The junction had 5 bases not matched to a gene; V was cut back by 3 bases and J by 1 base. Germline CDR1 and CDR2: MGHRA and YSYEKL. The CDR3 covers 15 residues. The CDR3 here is CASSQGTANNYGYTF. The CDR3 DNA sequence: TGCGCCAGCAGCCAGGGGACAGCTAATAACTATGGCTACACCTTC.

The chain is built from TRBV10-3 and TRBJ1-6; 7 positions agree with TRBD1. V dropped 5 bases and J dropped 8; count of bases not matched to a gene: 6. The CDR3 runs 14 residues. CDR1 is ENHRY and CDR2 is SYGVKD in the germline V gene. The DNA for the CDR3 is TGTGCCATCAGTCGACAGGGTGGCGATTCACCCCTCCACTTT. Translation gives CAISRQGGDSPLHF.

The CDR3 sequence is CAISAGVTYGYTF. The CDR3 coding sequence is TGTGCCATCAGTGCCGGAGTTACCTATGGCTACACCTTC. The chain couples TRBV10-3 to TRBJ1-2; unclear D gene. The germline V gene has CDR1 ENHRY and CDR2 SYGVKD. The CDR3 consists of 13 residues. V lost 4 bases and J lost 4, with 10 bases in between.

The chain recombines TRBV7-9 with TRBJ1-3; 7 positions agree with TRBD1. Per germline, CDR1 SEHNR and CDR2 FQNEAQ (reference sequence). Losses at the gene ends were 8 bases for V and 4 bases for J; bases not matched to a gene: 5. This CDR3 region has 13 residues. CDR3 protein: CASRQGSGNTIYF. CDR3 nucleotide sequence: TGTGCCAGCCGACAGGGTTCAGGAAACACCATATATTTT.

This clone came up a few times. This chain joins TRBV5-1 and TRBJ2-7; D unresolved. Trimming removed 1 base at V and 1 base at J, with 9 bases between. CDR1 and CDR2 from the germline V gene are SGHRS and YFSETQ. This CDR3 region has 14 residues. The CDR3 DNA follows: TGCGCCAGCAGCTTGTCCGCCAGGTCCTACGAGCAGTACTTC. It translates to CASSLSARSYEQYF.

The V gene is TRBV4-1, the J gene TRBJ1-1; D unresolved. This CDR3 is built from 14 residues. Trimming stripped 0 bases from V and 4 bases from J, with 9 bases between. The germline V gene has CDR1 MGHRA and CDR2 YSYEKL. CDR3 in DNA: TGCGCCAGCAGCCAAGACCCGCGGTCCACTGAAGCTTTCTTT. Residues: CASSQDPRSTEAFF.

The chain has TRBV18 and TRBJ1-2; no definite D call. With 3 bases removed from V and 2 bases from J, the gap between germline ends came to 10 bases. The germline CDR1 and CDR2 sequences are KGHSH and LQKENI. There are 14 residues in the CDR3. The CDR3 bases are TGTGCCAGCTCACCGAGTAACCGAAACTATGGCTACACCTTC. Encoded protein: CASSPSNRNYGYTF.

J is TRBJ2-1 and V is TRBV15, with D perhaps TRBD2 (7 bases). The CDR3 loop spans 17 amino acids. In germline, CDR1 is LNHNV, CDR2 YYDKDF (reference sequence). V lost 3 bases to trimming and J lost 9 bases, with 24 bases between them. CDR3 sequence: CATSSLIPVWGGREQFF. DNA of the CDR3: TGTGCCACCAGCAGTCTTATCCCCGTTTGGGGGGGGCGTGAGCAGTTCTTC.

J is TRBJ1-2 and V is TRBV10-3, with 12 bases fitting TRBD1. V lost 7 bases, J lost 4 bases, and 4 bases stayed unmatched. CDR3 length: 14 residues. Germline V gene data show CDR1 as ENHRY and CDR2 as SYGVKD. CDR3: CAITWDRGPYGYTF. The DNA of the CDR3 is TGTGCCATCACCTGGGACAGGGGGCCCTATGGCTACACCTTC.

V and J are TRBV9 and TRBJ2-7; 7 nucleotides align to TRBD1. The CDR3 is made up of 15 amino acids. The germline V gene has CDR1 SGDLS and CDR2 YYNGEE. V was clipped by 1 base and J by 2 bases; unmatched bases: 6. CDR3 DNA: TGTGCCAGCAGCGTAACCGGGACAGAGACCTACGAGCAGTACTTC. Its translation: CASSVTGTETYEQYF.

The J gene is TRBJ2-7, the V gene TRBV15; a weak D match, TRBD1 (5 bases). Trimming pared 0 bases from V and 3 bases from J, leaving 9 bases between. Germline values: CDR1 LNHNV, CDR2 YYDKDF (reference sequence). The CDR3 totals 14 residues. This CDR3 is CATSREWGSYEQYF. The CDR3 bases are TGTGCCACCAGCAGAGAGTGGGGCAGCTACGAGCAGTACTTC.